This T cell receptor (beta chain) comes out of a study of blood T cells in healthy people across ages. CDR1 is SGHRS and CDR2 is YFSETQ in the germline V gene. This CDR3 spans 13 amino acids. V dropped 6 bases and J dropped 2 bases, with 12 bases sitting between them. Around 9.4 milliliters was the volume of peripheral blood drawn from each donor. In regard to this clonotype: Its antigen is unknown. A much larger clone is a single base away; this may be a read error.

A J-beta primer mix and a sample-barcoded 5' primer were used in a second PCR of about 6 to 12 cycles. Every molecule of cDNA carried a tag from a template-switch adaptor with 12 random nucleotides. TCRdb reprocessed the 5' RACE reads via MiXCR and lists one record per CDR3 protein. This table has roughly 1,700,000 distinct CDR3 sequences, about 28% appearing once. Points from the study as a whole: Measured against age, TCR beta diversity per million T cells decreased in a roughly linear manner.

The sequence was obtained from a woman aged 30 to 39 in good health. Material: blood. The chain is built from TRBV5-1 and TRBJ2-7; tentatively, D is TRBD2 (5 bases). This CDR3 is CASNFDGTYEQYF. CDR3 in DNA: TGCGCCAGCAACTTCGACGGGACCTACGAGCAGTACTTC.